This passage covers 29 T cell receptor beta chains from one sample sequenced in a study of CD8+ T cells in alopecia areata. Isolated RNA was reverse transcribed into cDNA used as the sequencing template. Method: immunoSEQ multiplex PCR; TCRdb's copy keeps in-frame clones and lacks some. The sample lists approximately 150,000 clones, about 90% seen once, with roughly 16% in the top ten. Sequencing used CD8+ T cells sorted from blood, obtained at week 0. The origin of the receptors is a human donor with alopecia areata.

V gene TRBV7-6 combines with J gene TRBJ1-1, with D hard to call. In germline, CDR1 is SGHVS, CDR2 FNYEAQ. The CDR3 runs to 13 residues. V lost 3 bases, J lost 3 bases, and 8 bases lay in between. The CDR3 spells CASSLDRDTEAFF. The DNA of the CDR3 is TGTGCCAGCAGCTTGGACCGGGACACTGAAGCTTTCTTT.

The chain links TRBV29-1 to TRBJ1-3; D perhaps matches TRBD1 (5 bases). Germline loops: CDR1 SQVTM, CDR2 ANQGSEA. The CDR3 length is 15 residues. V shed 4 bases and J shed 0 bases, with 13 bases lying between them. CDR3 protein: CSVGGDLSSGNTIYF. The DNA of the CDR3 is TGCAGCGTTGGGGGGGACCTCTCCTCTGGAAACACCATATATTTT. Based on the CDR3 plus reference TRBV29-1 and TRBJ1-3, the full variable domain is SAVISQKPSRDICQRGTSLTIQCQVDSQVTMMFWYRQQPGQSLTLIATANQGSEATYESGFVIDKFPISRPNLTFSTLTVSNMSPEDSSIYLCSVGGDLSSGNTIYFGEGSWLTVV.

This chain joins TRBV27 and TRBJ1-5; perhaps TRBD1 as D (5 bases). Germline CDR1 is MNHEY and CDR2 is SMNVEV (reference sequence). Trimming took off 3 bases at V and 5 bases at J, with 11 bases between the two ends. This CDR3 contains 14 residues. DNA for the CDR3: TGTGCCAGCAGTTTCGGGGGGTTCGATCAGCCCCAGCATTTT. Translation: CASSFGGFDQPQHF.

This chain links TRBV11-2 with TRBJ2-1; D is undetermined. Per germline, CDR1 SGHAT and CDR2 FQNNGV. Trimming cost V 5 bases and J 4 bases, with 9 bases left between them. The CDR3 sequence is 13 residues long. The CDR3 spells CASSRYEYNEQFF. In DNA, the CDR3 is TGTGCCAGCAGCCGCTACGAATACAATGAGCAGTTCTTC.

The genes are TRBV6-1 and TRBJ2-7; D remains unclear. V was pared by 0 bases and J by 1 base, with 10 bases between. Germline loops: CDR1 MNHNS, CDR2 SASEGT. The CDR3 consists of 15 residues. This CDR3 reads CASSEAPAKSYEQYF. In DNA, the CDR3 is TGTGCCAGCAGTGAAGCGCCGGCCAAGTCCTACGAGCAGTACTTC.

The rearrangement joins TRBV19 to TRBJ2-7; D might be TRBD2 (6 bases). V was clipped by 5 bases and J by 3 bases, with 14 bases between them. This CDR3 is 14 amino acids long. The germline gives CDR1 LNHDA, CDR2 SQIVND (reference sequence). The CDR3 DNA is TGTGCCAGTAGTCCGGGGGACCGTGTCTACGAGCAGTACTTC. Translated, it gives CASSPGDRVYEQYF.

The chain employs TRBV7-8 and TRBJ2-1; D not certain. This CDR3 comprises 16 residues. Germline V lookup: CDR1 SGHVS, CDR2 FQNEAQ. V lost 1 base and J lost 9, with 19 bases in between. The CDR3 region has the DNA TGTGCCAGCAGCTTAGTCGGAGCGACGGTGACTGGTGAGCAGTTCTTC. As protein: CASSLVGATVTGEQFF.

The genes are TRBV7-8 and TRBJ2-2; 15 bases align to TRBD2. V lost 6 bases and J lost 5; bases outside the gene matches: 7. The germline V gene encodes CDR1 SGHVS and CDR2 FQNEAQ. The CDR3 totals 17 residues. The DNA for the CDR3 is TGTGCCAGCAGTTACGGACTAGCGGGGGGGCAAACCGGGGAGCTGTTTTTT. Its protein product is CASSYGLAGGQTGELFF.

To note about this clone: Other DNA sequences within the sample encode an identical CDR3. The chain employs TRBV15 and TRBJ2-2; D remains ambiguous. Trimming stripped 5 bases from V and 8 bases from J, with 9 bases between. Looked up from germline, CDR1 is LNHNV and CDR2 is YYDKDF (reference sequence). This CDR3 has 12 residues. The CDR3 DNA reads as TGTGCCACCAGCGACCGCCTTGGGGAGCTGTTTTTT. It specifies CATSDRLGELFF.

The rearrangement uses TRBV29-1 and TRBJ1-2; TRBD1 might be the D (6 bases). The V end lost 6 bases, the J end lost 1 base, and 15 bases lay between the germline ends. CDR1 is SQVTM and CDR2 is ANQGSEA in the germline V gene. The CDR3 spans 14 residues. CDR3 loop: CSVGSGTSNYGYTF. The DNA of the CDR3 is TGCAGCGTCGGTTCCGGGACAAGTAACTATGGCTACACCTTC.

J is TRBJ2-7 and V is TRBV4-2; D gene unclear. The CDR3 extends over 13 amino acids. Germline V gives CDR1 LGHNA, CDR2 YNFKEQ. Trimming removed 4 bases at V and 6 bases at J, with 13 bases between. The CDR3 sequence is CASSPTGPFEQYF. The CDR3 DNA reads TGTGCCAGCAGCCCCACGGGCCCCTTCGAGCAGTACTTC.

This chain links TRBV7-6 with TRBJ2-7, with 9 bases matching TRBD1. The CDR3 length is 13 residues. Germline CDR1 and CDR2: SGHVS and FNYEAQ. Trimming removed 2 bases from V and 7 bases from J; junction bases left unmatched: 3. CDR3 nucleotides: TGTGCCAGCAGCTTAACGACAGGGGGGGAGCAGTACTTC. As protein: CASSLTTGGEQYF.

V gene TRBV7-2 combines with J gene TRBJ2-7, with D maybe TRBD1 (5 bases). The CDR3 loop spans 13 amino acids. Between the trimmed V and J ends, which lost 5 bases and 4 bases, there was a span of 12 bases. CDR1 and CDR2 (germline): SGHTA, FQGNSA. CDR3 region: CASSKTEQYEQYF. CDR3 nucleotides: TGTGCCAGCAGCAAGACAGAACAATACGAGCAGTACTTC.

The table lists this clone with a count of one. This chain connects TRBV30 to TRBJ2-3, with 9 bases lining up with TRBD2. CDR3 length: 15 amino acids. CDR1 is GTSNPN, CDR2 SVGIG, per germline (reference sequence). After removal of 2 bases from V and 2 bases from J, the junction contained 5 bases not matched to a gene. CDR3 nucleotide sequence: TGTGCCTGGAGTCCTAGCGGGGCCAACACAGATACGCAGTATTTT. Encoded protein: CAWSPSGANTDTQYF.

V and J are TRBV11-2 and TRBJ2-3; 11 nucleotides line up with TRBD2. This CDR3 has 16 amino acids. With 4 bases clipped from V and 3 bases from J, the junction kept 6 bases outside the gene matches. CDR1 is SGHAT and CDR2 is FQNNGV in the germline V gene. CDR3 sequence: CASSWIAGGRTDTQYF. The CDR3 DNA follows: TGTGCCAGCAGCTGGATAGCGGGAGGGAGGACAGATACGCAGTATTTT.

This clone is a singleton in its sample. The same CDR3 can be traced to other DNA sequences in this sample. The chain has TRBV4-1 and TRBJ2-7; D is unclear. Germline CDR1 MGHRA, CDR2 YSYEKL. V was cut by 1 base and J by 2 bases, with 6 bases left in between. The CDR3 length is 13 residues. CDR3 nucleotide sequence: TGCGCCAGCAGCCAAGGCCCTACCTACGAGCAGTACTTC. It yields the protein CASSQGPTYEQYF.

The CDR3 DNA reads TGTGCCAGCAGGAGATCCGAGCAGTACTTC. Encoded protein: CASRRSEQYF. V and J are TRBV2 and TRBJ2-7; D is unclear. Trimming stripped 6 bases from V and 6 bases from J, with 6 bases between. Per germline, CDR1 SNHLY and CDR2 FYNNEI. This CDR3 is 10 amino acids long.

V is TRBV29-1 and J is TRBJ2-1, with a tentative D call TRBD2 (6 bases). The CDR3 covers 15 residues. CDR1 is SQVTM and CDR2 is ANQGSEA in the germline V gene. Trimming shortened V by 0 bases and J by 7 bases, and 16 bases separated the two germline ends. In DNA, the CDR3 is TGCAGCGTTGAAGATTGGAGGGGCGTGAATAATGAGCAGTTCTTC. Protein product: CSVEDWRGVNNEQFF.

Of note for this clone: Other nucleotide sequences in the sample specify the same CDR3. The chain is built from TRBV9 and TRBJ2-2; D remains ambiguous. The CDR3 consists of 11 residues. V was clipped by 0 bases and J by 8 bases, with 2 bases between them. Germline V gene lookup returns CDR1 SGDLS and CDR2 YYNGEE. The CDR3 DNA reads TGTGCCAGCAGCGTAGCTGGGGAGCTGTTTTTT. This sequence encodes CASSVAGELFF. Drawing the rest from reference TRBV9 and TRBJ2-2, the complete variable domain is DSGVTQTPKHLITATGQRVTLRCSPRSGDLSVYWYQQSLDQGLQFLIQYYNGEERAKGNILERFSAQQFPDLHSELNLSSLELGDSALYFCASSVAGELFFGEGSRLTVL.

This sequence joins TRBV4-1 and TRBJ1-2; unclear D gene. V was trimmed by 0 bases and J by 2 bases, leaving 10 bases between them. The CDR3 has 15 amino acids. Germline V gene lookup returns CDR1 MGHRA and CDR2 YSYEKL. Here the CDR3 reads CASSQDRWRNYGYTF. The CDR3 nucleotides read TGCGCCAGCAGCCAAGATCGATGGCGGAACTATGGCTACACCTTC.

The rearrangement uses TRBV27 and TRBJ2-1, with 7 bases identical to TRBD2. The CDR3 covers 16 residues. CDR1 and CDR2 (germline): MNHEY, SMNVEV (reference sequence). Trimming removed 4 bases from V and 7 bases from J; junction bases left unmatched: 13. The CDR3 DNA sequence: TGTGCCAGCAGTTATGAAAAGCGGGGCGCTGGGAATGAGCAGTTCTTC. Amino acid sequence: CASSYEKRGAGNEQFF.

The CDR3 region has the DNA TGTGCCAGCAGTATCACAGGGAGGGATTCACCCCTCCACTTT. The encoded protein is CASSITGRDSPLHF. The chain employs TRBV27 and TRBJ1-6, with D possibly TRBD1 on 6 matching bases. Germline lookup yields CDR1 MNHEY and CDR2 SMNVEV (reference sequence). Trimming left V 5 bases short and J 8 bases short, with 13 bases between. The CDR3 totals 14 residues.

CDR3 sequence reads: CATSSGQGAGNEQFF. The CDR3 DNA sequence: TGTGCCACCAGCAGCGGACAGGGGGCGGGTAATGAGCAGTTCTTC. The rearrangement links TRBV15 to TRBJ2-1, with TRBD1 identical over 11 bases. This CDR3 contains 15 residues. J gave up 7 bases and V 3 bases, and 5 bases lay outside the gene matches. CDR1 and CDR2 from the germline V gene are LNHNV and YYDKDF (reference sequence).

The CDR3 loop is CASSLRDRVTEAFF. The CDR3 DNA follows: TGTGCCAGCAGTCTCCGGGACAGGGTAACTGAAGCTTTCTTT. The chain is built from TRBV27 and TRBJ1-1; 9 nucleotides align to TRBD1. Germline V gene lookup returns CDR1 MNHEY and CDR2 SMNVEV (reference sequence). The CDR3 extends over 14 amino acids. The junction had 6 bases not matched to a gene; V was cut back by 5 bases and J by 5 bases.

CDR3 DNA: TGTGCCAGCAGCGCGTACAGGGGCGAGAACACTGAAGCTTTCTTT. Translated: CASSAYRGENTEAFF. The V gene is TRBV11-2, the J gene TRBJ1-1; TRBD1 agrees at 7 bases. CDR3 length: 15 amino acids. The V gene's germline CDR1 is SGHAT and CDR2 FQNNGV. V lost 5 bases and J lost 1; bases outside the gene matches: 7.

CDR3 residues: CASSGDRDAKNIQYF. The CDR3 region has the DNA TGTGCCAGCAGCGGGGACAGGGACGCCAAAAACATTCAGTACTTC. The rearrangement joins TRBV7-9 to TRBJ2-4; TRBD1 agrees at 9 bases. The CDR3 has 15 amino acids. Germline values: CDR1 SEHNR, CDR2 FQNEAQ (reference sequence). V trimming: 5 bases; J trimming: 1 base; junction bases outside the gene matches: 3. Full variable domain (rest looked up from reference TRBV7-9 and TRBJ2-4): DTGVSQNPRHKITKRGQNVTFRCDPISEHNRLYWYRQTLGQGPEFLTYFQNEAQLEKSRLLSDRFSAERPKGSFSTLEIQRTEQGDSAMYLCASSGDRDAKNIQYFGAGTRLSVL.

This CDR3 is CSVRDSFSSGANVLTF. Here the CDR3 DNA reads TGCAGCGTTAGGGACAGTTTTTCTTCTGGGGCCAACGTCCTGACTTTC. The chain is built from TRBV29-1 and TRBJ2-6; 7 bases are shared with TRBD1. Trimming removed 5 bases from V and 1 base from J; junction bases left unmatched: 8. The CDR3 has 16 residues. Germline-derived CDR1 and CDR2 are SQVTM and ANQGSEA.

The chain has TRBV7-6 and TRBJ2-2; perhaps D is TRBD1 or TRBD2 (5 bases each). Trimming pared 6 bases from V and 1 base from J, leaving 18 bases between. The germline CDR1 and CDR2 sequences are SGHVS and FNYEAQ. The CDR3 is 17 amino acids. The CDR3 nucleotides read TGTGCCAGCAGGTTCGGGACCGACGACCGGAACACCGGGGAGCTGTTTTTT. Its translation is CASRFGTDDRNTGELFF.

The chain is built from TRBV7-9 and TRBJ1-2; possible D gene TRBD1, 5 bases. CDR3 length: 13 amino acids. Germline-derived CDR1 and CDR2 are SEHNR and FQNEAQ (reference sequence). V was clipped by 5 bases and J by 4 bases, with 11 bases between them. The CDR3 DNA is TGTGCCAGCAGCAAGGGGTTGGCCTATGGCTACACCTTC. It yields the protein CASSKGLAYGYTF.